This passage covers 5 T cell receptor beta chains from one sample sequenced in a study of CD8+ T cells in alopecia areata. Following extraction, RNA underwent reverse transcription to cDNA, which served as the sequencing template. Using immunoSEQ multiplex PCR, the repertoire was profiled, and TCRdb retains in-frame clones only, with some absent. The repertoire holds around 150,000 clones, with 55% as singletons. Sequencing input: CD4+ T cells sorted from blood. These TCRs come from a human donor in good health.

The chain couples TRBV29-1 to TRBJ2-7; the match to TRBD1 covers 7 bases. The V gene's germline CDR1 is SQVTM and CDR2 ANQGSEA. V was clipped by 7 bases and J by 5 bases; unmatched bases: 5. This CDR3 has 11 residues. DNA of the CDR3: TGCAGCGGATGGACAGGCCACGAGCAGTACTTC. As protein: CSGWTGHEQYF.

The CDR3 sequence: CSVTLTSGILDTQYF. For the CDR3, the DNA is TGCAGCGTTACCCTTACTAGCGGGATACTAGATACGCAGTATTTT. The V gene is TRBV29-1, the J gene TRBJ2-3; 10 bases fit TRBD2. The CDR3 length is 15 residues. Trimming took 5 bases from V and 5 from J; bases not matched to a gene: 10. Germline CDR1 is SQVTM and CDR2 is ANQGSEA.

The genes are TRBV6-1 and TRBJ1-5, with 8 bases fitting TRBD1. The V gene's germline CDR1 is MNHNS and CDR2 SASEGT. Germline trimming cut 5 bases from V and 4 bases from J; bases unmatched to any gene: 4. CDR3 size: 14 residues. CDR3: CASSSQGANQPQHF. As DNA, the CDR3 is TGTGCCAGCAGTTCCCAGGGGGCAAATCAGCCCCAGCATTTT.

The V call is TRBV29-1, the J call TRBJ1-5, with D unclear. Germline CDR1 and CDR2: SQVTM and ANQGSEA. The CDR3 is made up of 14 amino acids. The V and J ends lost 7 bases and 2 bases respectively, with 15 bases between them. The CDR3: CSALLPRGNQPQHF. DNA of the CDR3: TGCAGCGCACTGCTTCCTAGAGGCAATCAGCCCCAGCATTTT.

This chain joins TRBV28 and TRBJ2-7; D may be TRBD2 (5 bases). Germline V lookup: CDR1 MDHEN, CDR2 SYDVKM. Trimming pared 3 bases from V and 5 bases from J, leaving 8 bases between. CDR3 length equals 12 residues. The CDR3 region is CASSFPGNEQYF. The CDR3 nucleotides read TGTGCCAGCAGTTTTCCGGGGAACGAGCAGTACTTC. Full variable domain (remainder filled in from reference TRBV28 and TRBJ2-7): DVKVTQSSRYLVKRTGEKVFLECVQDMDHENMFWYRQDPGLGLRLIYFSYDVKMKEKGDIPEGYSVSREKKERFSLILESASTNQTSMYLCASSFPGNEQYFGPGTRLTVT.